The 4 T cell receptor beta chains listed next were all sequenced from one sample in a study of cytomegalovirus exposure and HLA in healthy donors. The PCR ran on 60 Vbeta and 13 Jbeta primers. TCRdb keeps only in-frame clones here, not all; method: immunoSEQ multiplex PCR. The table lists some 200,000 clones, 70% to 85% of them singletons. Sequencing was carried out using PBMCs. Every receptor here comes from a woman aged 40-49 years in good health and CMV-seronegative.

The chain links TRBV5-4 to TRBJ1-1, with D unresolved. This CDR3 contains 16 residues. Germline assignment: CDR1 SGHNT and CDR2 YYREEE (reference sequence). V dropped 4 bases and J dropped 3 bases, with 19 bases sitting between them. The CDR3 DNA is TGTGCCAGCAGCCCCCCGGGGAGGTGGACTCACACTGAAGCTTTCTTT. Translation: CASSPPGRWTHTEAFF.

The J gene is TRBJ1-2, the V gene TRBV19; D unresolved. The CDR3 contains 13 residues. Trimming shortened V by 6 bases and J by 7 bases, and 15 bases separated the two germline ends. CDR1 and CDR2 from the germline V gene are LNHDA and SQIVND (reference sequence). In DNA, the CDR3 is TGTGCCAGTAGCCCGACTTCGTGGCGTGGCTACACCTTC. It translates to CASSPTSWRGYTF.

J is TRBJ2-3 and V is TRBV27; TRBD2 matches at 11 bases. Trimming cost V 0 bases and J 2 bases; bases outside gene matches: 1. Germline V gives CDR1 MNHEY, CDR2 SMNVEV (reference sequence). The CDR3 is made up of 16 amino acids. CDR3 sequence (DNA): TGTGCCAGCAGTTTATCTAGCGGGGGGGCCACAGATACGCAGTATTTT. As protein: CASSLSSGGATDTQYF.

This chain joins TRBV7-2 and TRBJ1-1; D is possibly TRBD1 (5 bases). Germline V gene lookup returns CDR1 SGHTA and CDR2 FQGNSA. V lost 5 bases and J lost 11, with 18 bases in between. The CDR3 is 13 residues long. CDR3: CASSPLRQGSAFF. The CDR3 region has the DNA TGTGCCAGCAGCCCACTTCGGCAGGGTTCGGCTTTCTTT. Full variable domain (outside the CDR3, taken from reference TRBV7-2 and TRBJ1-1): GAGVSQSPSNKVTEKGKDVELRCDPISGHTALYWYRQSLGQGLEFLIYFQGNSAPDKSGLPSDRFSAERTGGSVSTLTIQRTQQEDSAVYLCASSPLRQGSAFFGQGTRLTVV.